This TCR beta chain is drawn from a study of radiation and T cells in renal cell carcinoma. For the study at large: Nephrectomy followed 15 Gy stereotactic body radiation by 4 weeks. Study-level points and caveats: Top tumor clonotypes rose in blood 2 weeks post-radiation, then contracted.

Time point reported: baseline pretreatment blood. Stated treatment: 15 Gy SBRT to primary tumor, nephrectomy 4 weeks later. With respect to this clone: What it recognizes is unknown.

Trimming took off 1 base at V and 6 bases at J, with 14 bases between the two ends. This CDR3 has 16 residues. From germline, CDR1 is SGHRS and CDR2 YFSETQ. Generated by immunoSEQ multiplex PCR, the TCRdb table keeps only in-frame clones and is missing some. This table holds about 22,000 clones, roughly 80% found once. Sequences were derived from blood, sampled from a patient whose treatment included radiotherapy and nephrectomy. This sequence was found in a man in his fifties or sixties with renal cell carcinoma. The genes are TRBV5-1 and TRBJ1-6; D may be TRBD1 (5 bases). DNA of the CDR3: TGCGCCAGCAGCTTGTTTGGGGCTTCCCTTAATTCACCCCTCCACTTT. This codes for CASSLFGASLNSPLHF.